This TCR beta chain was found in a study of CD8 T cells in Susac syndrome (dated by TCRdb to between 2018 and 2020). Background for the entire study: Whether CD8+ T cell activation and differentiation in Susac syndrome was antigen driven was tested using repertoire sequencing.

RNA was extracted with the RNeasy kit and roughly 0.45 to 1 ug was reverse transcribed using random hexamers. TCR beta CDR3 regions were amplified with the immunoSEQ multiplex PCR assay covering 54 Vbeta and 13 Jbeta segments. PCR amplification bias was corrected by using a synthetic template baseline for primer optimization and computational correction. The original methods were these. Reads were annotated to V, D and J genes according to IMGT and were analyzed with immunoSEQ Analyzer, with only productive sequences retained. To calculate clonality, Shannon entropy was normalized by log2 of the number of productive unique sequences and then subtracted from one. For each patient and control, public and private clones were evaluated within the 100 most prevalent clones. Clones were defined as Susac-specific when absent from the healthy and MS cohorts, from 1,000 to 1,100 published viral clones and from other ImmuneACCESS disease sequences. The public sequencing data were trimmed at Q25 with fastp and processed into clonotypes with MiXCR by TCRdb, which kept only in-frame beta chains. Identical CDR3 proteins give one entry, which carries the most common genes and DNA. TCRdb's processing, not the authors', yielded these V and J calls. This sample has approximately 180,000 distinct CDR3 sequences in its table, and around 95% of those were observed once. The ten top clones hold approximately 0.09% of the sample.

Cut back by 6 bases and 7 bases, the V and J ends lie 6 bases apart. The CDR3 goes from the cysteine to the phenylalanine over 11 residues. CDR3 DNA only is kept here, 33 bases in frame from base 1. The germline V gene provides CDR1 KGHSH and CDR2 LQKENI. Summary of the overall study and its limitations: The number of individuals in the TCR sequencing and HLA analysis was recognized as being relatively small.

Of note for this clonotype: Its antigen is currently not known. No quality values exist for individual bases; no much larger clone is one base distant.

High-throughput TCR beta sequencing profiled peripheral blood CD8+ and CD4+ T cells from healthy donors, Susac syndrome patients and multiple sclerosis patients. The multiple sclerosis controls were treatment-naive patients who had stable or active relapsing-remitting disease and met the revised McDonald criteria. Bulk CD8+ and CD4+ T cells were purified magnetically by negative isolation, whereas CD8+ TEMRA cells were enriched by FACS. Blood was collected in EDTA tubes and processed within 24 hours, with PBMCs isolated through density gradient centrifugation. PBMCs destined for TCR sequencing were cryopreserved in liquid nitrogen and later thawed in a 37 °C water bath. The sorted or isolated CD4+, CD8+ and CD8+ TEMRA cells had a purity of 90% or higher.

The sequence was obtained from a human donor with multiple sclerosis. Sample: CD4+ T cells from PBMCs. The rearranged chain carries TRBV18 and TRBJ2-2; no confident D gene assignment can be made. The CDR3 has the sequence CASSARGELFF. The DNA sequence follows: TGTGCCAGCTCGGCCCGCGGGGAGCTGTTTTTT. With the portions outside the CDR3 filled from the reference TRBV18 and TRBJ2-2 genes, the complete variable region becomes NAGVMQNPRHLVRRRGQEARLRCSPMKGHSHVYWYRQLPEEGLKFMVYLQKENIIDESGMPKERFSAEFPKEGPSILRIQQVVRGDSAAYFCASSARGELFFGEGSRLTVL.